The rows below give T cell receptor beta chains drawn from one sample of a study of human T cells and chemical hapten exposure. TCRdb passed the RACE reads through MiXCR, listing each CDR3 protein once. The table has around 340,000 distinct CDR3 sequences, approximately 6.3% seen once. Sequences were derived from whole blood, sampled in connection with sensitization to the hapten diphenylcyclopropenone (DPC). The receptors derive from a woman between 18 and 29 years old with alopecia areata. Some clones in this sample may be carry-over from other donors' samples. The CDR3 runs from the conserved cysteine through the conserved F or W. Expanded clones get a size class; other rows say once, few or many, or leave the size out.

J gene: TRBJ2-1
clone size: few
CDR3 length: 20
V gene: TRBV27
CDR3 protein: CASSLAQGSAYRRTYNEQFF

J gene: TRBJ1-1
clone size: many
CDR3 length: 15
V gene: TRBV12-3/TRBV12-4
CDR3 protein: CASSPIGGFGTEAFF

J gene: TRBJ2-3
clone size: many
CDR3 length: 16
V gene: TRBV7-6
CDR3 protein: CASSANPTGQGDTQYF

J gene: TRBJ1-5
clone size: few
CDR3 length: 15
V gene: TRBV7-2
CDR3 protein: CASSLSRLSNQPQHF

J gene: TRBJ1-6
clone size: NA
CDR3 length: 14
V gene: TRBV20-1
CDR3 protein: CSARRGLYNSPLHF

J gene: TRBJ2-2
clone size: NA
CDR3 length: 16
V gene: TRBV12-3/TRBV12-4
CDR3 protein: CASISTGGAAVGELFF

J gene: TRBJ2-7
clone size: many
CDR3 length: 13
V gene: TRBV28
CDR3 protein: CASSLGQHYEQYF

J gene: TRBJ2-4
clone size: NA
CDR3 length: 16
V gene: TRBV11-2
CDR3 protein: CASSLVAGGHKNIQYF

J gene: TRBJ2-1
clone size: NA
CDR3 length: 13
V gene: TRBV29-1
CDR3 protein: CSVRGLVANEQFF

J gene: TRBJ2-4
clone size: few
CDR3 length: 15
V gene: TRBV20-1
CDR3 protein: CSAGLAGLAKNIQYF